This T cell receptor beta chain emerged from a study of human T cells and chemical hapten exposure. Study information: The study sensitized with 2% DPC on a 2 cm by 2 cm patch of upper inner arm skin.

In the original analysis: Sequenced samples showed a median of 95,638 TCRs each, with counts running from about 20,000 to 690,000. A single record per CDR3 protein comes from TCRdb applying MiXCR to the RACE reads. Clone size and V and J calls follow TCRdb, not the original study. Of over 70,000 distinct CDR3 sequences listed, roughly 8.5% are singletons. The ends lost 4 bases at V and 7 bases at J; junction bases unmatched: 10. The CDR3 spans 15 residues. CDR1 and CDR2 (germline): MNHEY, SVGEGT. Specified time point: patch test 2, 6 weeks after DPC sensitization. As to treatment: therapeutic diphenylcyclopropenone sensitization with weekly scalp DPC. Each patch-test visit's blood sample preceded patch application. Study-wide results and limits: There was a positive correlation between PT1 expanded TCR counts and patch test score.

This clonotype was detected only a few times. The antigen remains unidentified. Sample: whole blood, taken in connection with sensitization to the hapten diphenylcyclopropenone (DPC). The chain carries TRBV6-2 or TRBV6-3 and TRBJ2-1; 7 bases align to TRBD2. The sequence was obtained from a woman aged 45-65 years with alopecia areata. Some clones in this sample may be carry-over from other donors' samples. The CDR3 is CASSSAATSWNEQFF. The CDR3 coding sequence is TGTGCCAGCAGTTCCGCCGCGACTAGCTGGAATGAGCAGTTCTTC.